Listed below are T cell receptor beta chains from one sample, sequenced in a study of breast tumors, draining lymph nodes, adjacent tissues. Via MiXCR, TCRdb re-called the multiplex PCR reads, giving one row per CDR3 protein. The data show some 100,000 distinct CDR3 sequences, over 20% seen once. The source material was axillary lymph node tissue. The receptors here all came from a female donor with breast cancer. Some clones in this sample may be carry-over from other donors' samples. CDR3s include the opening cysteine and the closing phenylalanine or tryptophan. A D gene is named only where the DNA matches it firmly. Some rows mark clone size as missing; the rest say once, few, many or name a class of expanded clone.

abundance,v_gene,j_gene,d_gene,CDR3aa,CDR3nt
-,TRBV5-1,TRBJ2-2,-,CASSLAGPGPGELFF,TGCGCCAGCAGCTTGGCCGGGCCCGGTCCCGGGGAGCTGTTTTTT
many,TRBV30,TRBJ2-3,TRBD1,CAWVDRGKTTDTQYF,TGTGCCTGGGTCGACAGGGGGAAGACCACAGATACGCAGTATTTT
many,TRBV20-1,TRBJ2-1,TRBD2,CSASLPGLAGSNEQFF,TGCAGTGCTAGTCTCCCGGGACTAGCGGGGAGCAATGAGCAGTTCTTC
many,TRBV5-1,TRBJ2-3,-,CASSLSGLPGDTQYF,TGCGCCAGCAGCTTGTCAGGACTACCCGGAGATACGCAGTATTTT
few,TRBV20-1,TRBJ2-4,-,CSASGPQAKNIQYF,TGCAGTGCTAGTGGGCCCCAAGCCAAAAACATTCAGTACTTC
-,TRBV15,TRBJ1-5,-,CATSRDFPWQPQHF,TGTGCCACCAGCAGAGATTTCCCTTGGCAGCCCCAGCATTTT
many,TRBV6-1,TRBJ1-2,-,CASSDWGLGYGYTF,TGTGCCAGCAGTGACTGGGGGCTCGGCTATGGCTACACCTTC
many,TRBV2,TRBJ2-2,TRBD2,CASSETSGRTGELFF,TGTGCCAGCAGTGAAACTAGCGGGAGGACCGGGGAGCTGTTTTTT
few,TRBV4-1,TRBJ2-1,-,CASSPDPYNEQFF,TGCGCCAGCAGCCCCGACCCTTACAATGAGCAGTTCTTC
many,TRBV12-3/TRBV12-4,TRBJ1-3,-,CASSLGPTSGNTIYF,TGTGCCAGCAGTTTAGGGCCCACCTCTGGAAACACCATATATTTT
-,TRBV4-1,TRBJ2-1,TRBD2,CTSSHGPSGGEQFF,TGCACCAGCAGCCATGGTCCTAGCGGGGGAGAGCAGTTCTTC
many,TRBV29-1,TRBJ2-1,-,CSVPTPGYNEQFF,TGCAGCGTGCCAACCCCAGGGTACAATGAGCAGTTCTTC
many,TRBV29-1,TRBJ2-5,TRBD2,CSVESLAGGRETQYF,TGCAGCGTTGAGTCGCTAGCGGGGGGGCGGGAGACCCAGTACTTC
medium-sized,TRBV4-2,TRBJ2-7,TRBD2,CASSQGGIAGDVYEQYF,TGTGCCAGCAGCCAGGGGGGAATAGCGGGAGATGTCTACGAGCAGTACTTC
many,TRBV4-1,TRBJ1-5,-,CASSQARQNQPQHF,TGCGCCAGCAGCCAAGCCCGACAGAATCAGCCCCAGCATTTT
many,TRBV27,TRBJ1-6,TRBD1,CASRQGARSYNSPLHF,TGTGCCAGCAGGCAGGGGGCGAGGTCCTATAATTCACCCCTCCACTTT
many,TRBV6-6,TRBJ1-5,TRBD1,CASSPPDRANQPQHF,TGTGCCAGCAGTCCACCGGACAGGGCCAATCAGCCCCAGCATTTT
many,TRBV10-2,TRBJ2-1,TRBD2,CASSEGVLRLAAYNEQFF,TGCGCCAGCAGTGAAGGAGTCCTAAGGCTAGCGGCCTACAATGAGCAGTTCTTC
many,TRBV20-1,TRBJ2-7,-,CSARTLYEQYF,TGCAGTGCTAGGACCCTCTACGAGCAGTACTTC
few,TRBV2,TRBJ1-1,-,CASIRVGVSTEAFF,TGTGCCAGCATCCGTGTAGGGGTGAGCACTGAAGCTTTCTTT
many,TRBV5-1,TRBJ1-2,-,CASSLSGEAGYTF,TGCGCCAGCAGCTTGTCAGGGGAGGCTGGCTACACCTTC
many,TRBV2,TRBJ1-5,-,CASSERGATGWVWSNQPQHF,TGTGCCAGCAGTGAACGCGGAGCTACCGGGTGGGTGTGGAGCAATCAGCCCCAGCATTTT
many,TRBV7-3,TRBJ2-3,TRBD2,CASTPAGAATDTQYF,TGTGCCAGCACCCCAGCGGGAGCAGCTACAGATACGCAGTATTTT
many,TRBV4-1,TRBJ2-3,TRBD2,CASSQVGGGQSPSTDTQYF,TGCGCCAGCAGCCAAGTCGGGGGGGGGCAGAGCCCAAGCACAGATACGCAGTATTTT
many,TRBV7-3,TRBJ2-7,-,CASSLHQSYEQYF,TGTGCCAGCAGCTTACATCAGTCCTACGAGCAGTACTTC
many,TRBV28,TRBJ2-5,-,CASIGGESGETQYF,TGTGCCAGCATAGGGGGGGAAAGCGGAGAGACCCAGTACTTC
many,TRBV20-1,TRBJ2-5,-,CSAKQQETQYF,TGCAGTGCTAAGCAACAAGAGACCCAGTACTTC
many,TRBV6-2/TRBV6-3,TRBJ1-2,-,CASSYPVGMSGYTF,TGTGCCAGCAGTTACCCGGTGGGGATGAGTGGCTACACCTTC
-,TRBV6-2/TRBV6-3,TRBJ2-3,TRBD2,CASSYSLGLAGGPDTQYF,TGTGCCAGCAGTTACTCCCTGGGACTAGCGGGAGGGCCAGATACGCAGTATTTT
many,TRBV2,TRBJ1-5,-,CASKPRSNQPQHF,TGTGCCAGCAAACCGAGGAGCAATCAGCCCCAGCATTTT
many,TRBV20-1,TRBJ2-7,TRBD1,CSARDPDRALYEQYF,TGCAGTGCTAGAGATCCGGACAGGGCCCTCTACGAGCAGTACTTC
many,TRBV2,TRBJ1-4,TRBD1,CASSAPGTGQEKLFF,TGTGCCAGCAGTGCCCCCGGGACAGGGCAGGAAAAACTGTTTTTT
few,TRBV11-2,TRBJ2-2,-,CASSSYTGELFF,TGTGCCAGCAGCTCCTATACCGGGGAGCTGTTTTTT
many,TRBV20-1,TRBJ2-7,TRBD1,CSAEATGPYEQYF,TGCAGTGCTGAAGCGACAGGGCCCTACGAGCAGTACTTC
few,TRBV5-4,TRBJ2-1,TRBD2,CASINSGALSSYNEQFF,TGTGCCAGCATCAATAGCGGGGCCCTGAGCTCCTACAATGAGCAGTTCTTC
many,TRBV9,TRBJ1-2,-,CASSVEGGHTGTYGYTF,TGTGCCAGCAGCGTAGAGGGGGGGCACACAGGGACCTATGGCTACACCTTC
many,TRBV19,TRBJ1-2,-,CASSIGNSNYGYTF,TGTGCCAGTAGTATAGGAAATTCTAACTATGGCTACACCTTC
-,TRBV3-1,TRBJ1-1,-,CASSRVGGNTEAFF,TGTGCCAGCAGCCGAGTGGGTGGGAACACTGAAGCTTTCTTT
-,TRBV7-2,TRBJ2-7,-,CASSLAHGTGGAEQYF,TGTGCCAGCAGCTTAGCGCACGGAACAGGGGGGGCCGAGCAGTACTTC
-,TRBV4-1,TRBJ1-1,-,CASSTLGVMNTEAFF,TGCGCCAGCAGCACTTTAGGGGTCATGAACACTGAAGCTTTCTTT
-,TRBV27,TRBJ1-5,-,CASSLGVWQPQHF,TGTGCCAGCAGTTTAGGGGTTTGGCAGCCCCAGCATTTT
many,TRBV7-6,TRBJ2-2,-,CASSQIVMGGELFF,TGTGCCAGCAGCCAGATCGTTATGGGCGGGGAGCTGTTTTTT
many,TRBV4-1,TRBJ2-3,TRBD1,CASSPQLPTGVITDTQYF,TGCGCCAGCAGCCCCCAACTCCCGACAGGGGTCATCACAGATACGCAGTATTTT
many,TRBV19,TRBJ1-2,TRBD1,CASSPRGQGYYGYTF,TGTGCCAGTAGTCCCCGCGGACAGGGGTACTATGGCTACACCTTC
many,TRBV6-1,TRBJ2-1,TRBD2,CASSLAGVYNEQFF,TGTGCCAGCAGTCTAGCGGGAGTCTACAATGAGCAGTTCTTC
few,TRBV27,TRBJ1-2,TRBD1,CASSFLIGTGGSYGYTF,TGTGCCAGCAGTTTCTTAATCGGGACAGGAGGAAGTTATGGCTACACCTTC
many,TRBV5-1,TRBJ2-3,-,CASSTGSVGDTQYF,TGCGCCAGCAGCACCGGGTCGGTAGGAGATACGCAGTATTTT
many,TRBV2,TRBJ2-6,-,CASGGPGANVLTF,TGTGCCAGTGGGGGTCCCGGGGCCAACGTCCTGACTTTC
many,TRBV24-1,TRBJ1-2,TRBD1,CATSDPKRNRGYYGYTF,TGTGCCACCAGTGATCCGAAACGGAACAGGGGGTACTATGGCTACACCTTC
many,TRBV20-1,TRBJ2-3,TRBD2,CSGLAGRADTQYF,TGCAGTGGTCTAGCGGGAAGGGCAGATACGCAGTATTTT
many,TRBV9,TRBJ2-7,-,CASSPKTASYEQYF,TGTGCCAGCAGCCCTAAGACAGCTTCCTACGAGCAGTACTTC
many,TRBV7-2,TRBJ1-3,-,CASSLIGTSSGNTIYF,TGTGCCAGCAGCTTAATCGGAACGAGCTCTGGAAACACCATATATTTT
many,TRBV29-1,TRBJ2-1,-,CSVEGPADWFGDEQFF,TGCAGCGTTGAAGGCCCCGCGGACTGGTTCGGCGATGAGCAGTTCTTC
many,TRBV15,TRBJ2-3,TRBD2,CATSRDIAGGSDTQYF,TGTGCCACCAGCAGAGATATAGCGGGAGGGTCCGATACGCAGTATTTT
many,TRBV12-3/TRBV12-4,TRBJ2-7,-,CASSLTSSYEQYF,TGTGCCAGCAGTTTAACGTCCTCCTACGAGCAGTACTTC
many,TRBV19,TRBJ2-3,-,CASSYSPATSTDTQYF,TGTGCCAGTAGTTATTCTCCAGCGACTAGCACAGATACGCAGTATTTT
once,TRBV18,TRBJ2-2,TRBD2,CTSSPGGNTGELFF,TGTACCAGCTCACCGGGGGGAAACACCGGGGAGCTGTTTTTT
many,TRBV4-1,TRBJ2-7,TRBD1,CASSQGQGNYEQYF,TGCGCCAGCAGCCAAGGACAGGGAAACTACGAGCAGTACTTC
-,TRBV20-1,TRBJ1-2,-,CSATARESGGYTF,TGCAGTGCAACTGCAAGGGAGTCGGGTGGCTACACCTTC
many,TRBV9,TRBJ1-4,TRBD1,CASSPGDRINEKLFF,TGTGCCAGCAGCCCTGGGGACAGGATTAATGAAAAACTGTTTTTT